This T cell receptor beta chain came from a study of blood T cell repertoires in COVID-19. Study in general: From T cells, B-cell-depleted T cells, or PBMCs came the material, which was cDNA or gDNA.

Per the original data handling: Reference gene primer amplification gave estimated nucleated cell counts. The method was immunoSEQ multiplex PCR; TCRdb's version includes in-frame clones alone and lacks a portion of them. The V and J calls and clone size come from that table; D and trimming were worked out from the DNA. The top ten clones hold approximately 1% of a sample with under 50,000 clones, 80% to 95% of them seen once. CDR3 size: 15 residues. Trimming took 5 bases from V and 0 from J, leaving 13 bases between them. From germline, CDR1 is LNHDA and CDR2 SQIVND (reference sequence). The origin of this receptor is a man aged 55 to 70 with COVID-19, enrolled during active disease. The chain has TRBV19 and TRBJ1-2; D uncertain. The sequenced material came from peripheral blood. The CDR3 bases are TGTGCCAGTAGTCGTGGTGGCCTGGCTAACTATGGCTACACCTTC. This encodes CASSRGGLANYGYTF. The whole variable domain, filled in from reference TRBV19 and TRBJ1-2, reads DGGITQSPKYLFRKEGQNVTLSCEQNLNHDAMYWYRQDPGQGLRLIYYSQIVNDFQKGDIAEGYSVSREKKESFPLTVTSAQKNPTAFYLCASSRGGLANYGYTFGSGTRLTVV.